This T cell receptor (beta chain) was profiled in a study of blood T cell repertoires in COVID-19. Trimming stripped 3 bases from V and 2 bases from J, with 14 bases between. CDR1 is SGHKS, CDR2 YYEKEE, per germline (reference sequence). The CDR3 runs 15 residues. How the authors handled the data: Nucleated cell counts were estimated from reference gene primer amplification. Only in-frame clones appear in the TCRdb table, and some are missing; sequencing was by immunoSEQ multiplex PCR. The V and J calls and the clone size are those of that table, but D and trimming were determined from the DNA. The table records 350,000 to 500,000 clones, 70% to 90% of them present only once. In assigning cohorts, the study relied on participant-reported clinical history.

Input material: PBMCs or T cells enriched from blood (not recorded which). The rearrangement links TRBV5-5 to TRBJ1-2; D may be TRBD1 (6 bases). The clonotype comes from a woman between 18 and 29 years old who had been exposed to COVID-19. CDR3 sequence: CASSSLIQGNYGYTF. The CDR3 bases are TGTGCCAGCAGCTCCCTAATACAGGGAAACTATGGCTACACCTTC.